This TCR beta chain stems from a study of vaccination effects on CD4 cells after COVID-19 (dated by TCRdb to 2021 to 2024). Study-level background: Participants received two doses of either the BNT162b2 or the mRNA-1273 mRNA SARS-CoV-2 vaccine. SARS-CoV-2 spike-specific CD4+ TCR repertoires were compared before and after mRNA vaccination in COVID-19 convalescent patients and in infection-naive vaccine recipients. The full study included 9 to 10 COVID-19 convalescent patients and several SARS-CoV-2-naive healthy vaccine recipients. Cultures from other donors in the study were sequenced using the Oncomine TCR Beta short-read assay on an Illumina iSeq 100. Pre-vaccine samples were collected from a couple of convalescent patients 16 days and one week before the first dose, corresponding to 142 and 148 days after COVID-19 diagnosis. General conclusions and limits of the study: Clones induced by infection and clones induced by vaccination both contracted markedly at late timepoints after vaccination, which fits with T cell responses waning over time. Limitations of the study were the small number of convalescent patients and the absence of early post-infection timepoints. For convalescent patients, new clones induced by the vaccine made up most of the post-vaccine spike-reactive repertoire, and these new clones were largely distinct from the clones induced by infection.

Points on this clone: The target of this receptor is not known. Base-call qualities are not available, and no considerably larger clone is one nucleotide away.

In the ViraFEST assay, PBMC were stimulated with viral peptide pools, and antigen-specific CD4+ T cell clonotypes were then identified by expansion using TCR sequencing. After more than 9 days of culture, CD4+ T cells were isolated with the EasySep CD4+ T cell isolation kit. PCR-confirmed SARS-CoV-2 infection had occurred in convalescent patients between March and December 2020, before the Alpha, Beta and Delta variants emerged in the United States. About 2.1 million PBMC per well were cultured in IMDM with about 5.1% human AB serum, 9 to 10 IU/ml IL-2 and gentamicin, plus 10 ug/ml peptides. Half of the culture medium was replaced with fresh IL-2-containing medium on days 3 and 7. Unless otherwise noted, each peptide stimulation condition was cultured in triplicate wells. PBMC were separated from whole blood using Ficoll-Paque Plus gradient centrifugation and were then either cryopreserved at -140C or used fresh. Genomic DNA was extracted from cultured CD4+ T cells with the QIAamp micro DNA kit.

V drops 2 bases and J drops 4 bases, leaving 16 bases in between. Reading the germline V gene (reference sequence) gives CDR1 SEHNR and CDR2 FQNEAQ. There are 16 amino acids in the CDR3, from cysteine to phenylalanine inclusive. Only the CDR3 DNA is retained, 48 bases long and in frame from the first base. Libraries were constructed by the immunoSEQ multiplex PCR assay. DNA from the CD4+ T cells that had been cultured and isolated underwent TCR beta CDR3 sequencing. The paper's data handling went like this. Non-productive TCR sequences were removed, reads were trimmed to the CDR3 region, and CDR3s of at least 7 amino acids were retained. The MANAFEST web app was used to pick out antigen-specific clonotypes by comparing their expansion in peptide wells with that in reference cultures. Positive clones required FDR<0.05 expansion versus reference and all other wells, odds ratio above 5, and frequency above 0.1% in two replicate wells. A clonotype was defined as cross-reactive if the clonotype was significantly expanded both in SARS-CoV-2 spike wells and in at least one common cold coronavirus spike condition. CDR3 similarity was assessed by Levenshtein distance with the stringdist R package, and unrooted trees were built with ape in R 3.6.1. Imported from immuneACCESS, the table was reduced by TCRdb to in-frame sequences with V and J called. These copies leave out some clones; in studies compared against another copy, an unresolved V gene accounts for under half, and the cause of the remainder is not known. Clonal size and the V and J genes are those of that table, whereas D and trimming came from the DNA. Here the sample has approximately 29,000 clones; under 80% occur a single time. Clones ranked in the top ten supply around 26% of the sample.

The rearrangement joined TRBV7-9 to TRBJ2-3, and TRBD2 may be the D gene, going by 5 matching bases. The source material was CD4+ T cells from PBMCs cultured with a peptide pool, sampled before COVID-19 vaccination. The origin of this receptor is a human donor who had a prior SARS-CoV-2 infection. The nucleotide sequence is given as TGTGCCAGCAGCTTATGGCAGTCCTTGGGAGCAGATACGCAGTATTTT. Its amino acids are CASSLWQSLGADTQYF.